These 18 T cell receptor beta chains originate from one sample sequenced in a study of shared clonotypes between healthy human individuals. CD45RO-negative, CCR7-selected cells formed the naive CD8 fraction, which excluded terminally differentiated effector memory CD45RA+ cells. Data came from immunoSEQ multiplex PCR; TCRdb stores just in-frame clones and leaves some out. The top ten hold less than 1.5% of the sample, which has around 2,100,000 clones, about 95% seen once. Sequencing used naive CD8+ T cells sorted from blood. Every receptor here comes from a man aged 18 to 35 in good health.

Points on this clone: Within the sample, other DNA sequences also encode this same CDR3. The chain recombines TRBV5-1 with TRBJ1-5; D unresolved. V was trimmed by 0 bases and J by 4 bases, leaving 5 bases between them. Germline lookup yields CDR1 SGHRS and CDR2 YFSETQ. This CDR3 has 13 residues. The CDR3 protein is CASSLVGNQPQHF. The CDR3 DNA reads TGCGCCAGCAGCTTGGTAGGTAATCAGCCCCAGCATTTT.

The rearrangement links TRBV7-8 to TRBJ2-7, with 8 bases identical to TRBD2. CDR3 size: 14 residues. Germline values: CDR1 SGHVS, CDR2 FQNEAQ. Trimming took 5 bases from V and 3 from J; bases not matched to a gene: 6. The CDR3: CASSEAGTSYEQYF. CDR3 nucleotides: TGTGCCAGCAGCGAGGCCGGGACTAGCTACGAGCAGTACTTC.

This clone was seen only once. This sequence joins TRBV28 and TRBJ2-1; TRBD1 matches 7 bases. This CDR3 is 14 amino acids long. V lost 8 bases to trimming and J lost 2 bases; unmatched junction nucleotides: 6. Germline V lookup: CDR1 MDHEN, CDR2 SYDVKM. The CDR3 coding sequence is TGTGCCAGCTCTCCAGGGGGAACCTACAATGAGCAGTTCTTC. Translated, it gives CASSPGGTYNEQFF. Supplemented by reference TRBV28 and TRBJ2-1, the full variable domain reads DVKVTQSSRYLVKRTGEKVFLECVQDMDHENMFWYRQDPGLGLRLIYFSYDVKMKEKGDIPEGYSVSREKKERFSLILESASTNQTSMYLCASSPGGTYNEQFFGPGTRLTVL.

The rearrangement links TRBV13 to TRBJ2-3, with D tentatively TRBD1 or TRBD2 (6 bases each). Germline V gives CDR1 PRHDT, CDR2 FYEKMQ (reference sequence). The V and J ends lost 6 bases and 5 bases respectively, with 15 bases between them. This CDR3 has 14 residues. The CDR3 region is CASSSRRGVDTQYF. CDR3 DNA: TGTGCCAGCAGTTCCCGTAGGGGGGTAGATACGCAGTATTTT.

This chain connects TRBV28 to TRBJ2-2; possibly TRBD1 for D (5 bases). Germline V gene lookup returns CDR1 MDHEN and CDR2 SYDVKM. Trimming took off 3 bases at V and 1 base at J, with 9 bases between the two ends. The CDR3 runs to 15 residues. The DNA of the CDR3 is TGTGCCAGCAGTTTTCAACAGGAGAACACCGGGGAGCTGTTTTTT. Amino acids: CASSFQQENTGELFF.

V is TRBV5-6 and J is TRBJ2-2; 9 bases map to TRBD1. This CDR3 has 15 amino acids. Trimming at V came to 4 bases and at J to 4 bases, leaving 5 bases not matched to a gene. Germline CDR1 is SGHDT and CDR2 is YYEEEE. The CDR3 DNA is TGTGCCAGCAGCGGGCGACAGGGGGTCACCGGGGAGCTGTTTTTT. It translates to CASSGRQGVTGELFF.

This clone was found a few times. The V gene is TRBV5-6, the J gene TRBJ1-1, with a weak D call TRBD1 (6 bases). In germline, CDR1 is SGHDT, CDR2 YYEEEE. Between the trimmed V and J ends, which lost 2 bases and 10 bases, there was a span of 12 bases. This CDR3 contains 12 residues. CDR3 amino acids: CASSFTGFAAFF. Here the CDR3 DNA reads TGTGCCAGCAGCTTCACAGGGTTTGCAGCTTTCTTT.

The chain carries TRBV4-1 and TRBJ2-1; a possible D gene is TRBD2 (5 bases). Germline CDR1 MGHRA, CDR2 YSYEKL. The V gene lost 1 base and the J gene lost 3 bases, with 13 bases spanning the gap. The CDR3 is made up of 16 amino acids. Here the CDR3 DNA reads TGCGCCAGCAGCCAAGTGGGCGTACGGGGCTACAATGAGCAGTTCTTC. Encoded protein: CASSQVGVRGYNEQFF.

The chain carries TRBV7-9 and TRBJ1-4, with TRBD1 matching 7 bases. Germline-derived CDR1 and CDR2 are SEHNR and FQNEAQ (reference sequence). CDR3 length equals 15 residues. V lost 5 bases to trimming and J lost 6 bases; unmatched junction nucleotides: 9. DNA for the CDR3: TGTGCCAGCAGCCCACCGACAGGGAGGGATGAAAAACTGTTTTTT. Its protein is CASSPPTGRDEKLFF. Based on the CDR3 plus reference TRBV7-9 and TRBJ1-4, the full variable domain is DTGVSQNPRHKITKRGQNVTFRCDPISEHNRLYWYRQTLGQGPEFLTYFQNEAQLEKSRLLSDRFSAERPKGSFSTLEIQRTEQGDSAMYLCASSPPTGRDEKLFFGSGTQLSVL.

This rearrangement joins TRBV28 to TRBJ2-1; tentative D call: TRBD1 (6 bases). CDR1 and CDR2 (germline): MDHEN, SYDVKM. The length of the CDR3 is 14 residues. Trimming took 6 bases from V and 7 from J, leaving 16 bases between them. The CDR3 DNA reads as TGTGCCAGCAGACCCAGGGGTTCTGGGAATGAGCAGTTCTTC. Translating it yields CASRPRGSGNEQFF.

Turning to this clone: The junction differs from germline at one of its ends, possibly a read error. The chain combines TRBV7-7 with TRBJ2-7, with TRBD1 matching 8 bases. Germline CDR1 and CDR2: SSHAT and FNYEAQ (reference sequence). The CDR3 contains 17 residues. In nucleotides, the CDR3 is TGTGCTAGCAGCTTACCTACCCGGACAGGGTATAGTTACGAGCAGTACTTC. This encodes CASSLPTRTGYSYEQYF.

The chain links TRBV28 to TRBJ1-1; 7 bases agree with TRBD1. Trimming removed 5 bases from V and 3 bases from J; junction bases left unmatched: 9. Germline V lookup: CDR1 MDHEN, CDR2 SYDVKM. CDR3 length equals 15 residues. Here the CDR3 DNA reads TGTGCCAGCAGTCCCGGGACAGCGACAGACACTGAAGCTTTCTTT. It translates to CASSPGTATDTEAFF. Full variable domain (outside the CDR3, taken from reference TRBV28 and TRBJ1-1): DVKVTQSSRYLVKRTGEKVFLECVQDMDHENMFWYRQDPGLGLRLIYFSYDVKMKEKGDIPEGYSVSREKKERFSLILESASTNQTSMYLCASSPGTATDTEAFFGQGTRLTVV.

This chain links TRBV9 with TRBJ2-7; 7 bases align to TRBD1. Germline V gene lookup returns CDR1 SGDLS and CDR2 YYNGEE. This CDR3 comprises 14 residues. The V gene end was trimmed by 5 bases and the J gene end by 2 bases; junction bases not matched to a gene: 7. In nucleotides, the CDR3 is TGTGCCAGCAGTCCGGGACAGAGAACCTACGAGCAGTACTTC. Translation gives CASSPGQRTYEQYF.

The V and J genes are TRBV28 and TRBJ2-7; tentatively, D is TRBD2 (6 bases). CDR3 length: 16 amino acids. Germline V lookup: CDR1 MDHEN, CDR2 SYDVKM. V lost 6 bases to trimming and J lost 6 bases, with 24 bases between them. The DNA of the CDR3 is TGTGCCAGCAGCTTCTCCGGGACGGGCGGGATCCTCGAGCAGTACTTC. The encoded protein is CASSFSGTGGILEQYF. The entire variable domain, with the rest obtained from reference TRBV28 and TRBJ2-7, is as follows: DVKVTQSSRYLVKRTGEKVFLECVQDMDHENMFWYRQDPGLGLRLIYFSYDVKMKEKGDIPEGYSVSREKKERFSLILESASTNQTSMYLCASSFSGTGGILEQYFGPGTRLTVT.

The CDR3 nucleotides are TGTGCCAGCAGTTTAAGGACTCTTTCTAGCACAGATACGCAGTATTTT. Its protein is CASSLRTLSSTDTQYF. The chain carries TRBV27 and TRBJ2-3, with D possibly matching TRBD2 (5 bases). Trimming pared 2 bases from V and 0 bases from J, leaving 12 bases between. The length of the CDR3 is 16 residues. The germline V gene has CDR1 MNHEY and CDR2 SMNVEV (reference sequence).

The chain couples TRBV30 to TRBJ2-7; 14 bases map to TRBD2. Germline assignment: CDR1 GTSNPN and CDR2 SVGIG (reference sequence). There are 16 residues in the CDR3. The V gene end was trimmed by 2 bases and the J gene end by 3 bases; junction bases not matched to a gene: 6. The CDR3 here is CAWSPGTSGRDYEQYF. The DNA of the CDR3 is TGTGCCTGGAGTCCCGGGACTAGCGGGAGAGACTACGAGCAGTACTTC.

Turning to this clone: This specimen includes other DNA sequences encoding the same CDR3. The CDR3 reads CASSYGSSGELFF. The CDR3 DNA reads TGTGCCAGCAGTTATGGAAGCTCCGGGGAGCTGTTTTTT. The chain combines TRBV6-5 with TRBJ2-2; D ambiguous. V was shortened by 3 bases and J by 6 bases, with 8 bases between the two germline ends. Germline V gives CDR1 MNHEY, CDR2 SVGAGI. The CDR3 extends over 13 amino acids.

As for this clone: Other DNA sequences of this sample code for an identical CDR3. V is TRBV27 and J is TRBJ1-6; D ambiguous. The V gene's germline CDR1 is MNHEY and CDR2 SMNVEV (reference sequence). CDR3 length: 12 residues. Trimming took off 5 bases at V and 7 bases at J, with 6 bases between the two ends. The CDR3 nucleotides are TGTGCCAGCAGTCCCCTAAATTCACCCCTCCACTTT. It yields the protein CASSPLNSPLHF.